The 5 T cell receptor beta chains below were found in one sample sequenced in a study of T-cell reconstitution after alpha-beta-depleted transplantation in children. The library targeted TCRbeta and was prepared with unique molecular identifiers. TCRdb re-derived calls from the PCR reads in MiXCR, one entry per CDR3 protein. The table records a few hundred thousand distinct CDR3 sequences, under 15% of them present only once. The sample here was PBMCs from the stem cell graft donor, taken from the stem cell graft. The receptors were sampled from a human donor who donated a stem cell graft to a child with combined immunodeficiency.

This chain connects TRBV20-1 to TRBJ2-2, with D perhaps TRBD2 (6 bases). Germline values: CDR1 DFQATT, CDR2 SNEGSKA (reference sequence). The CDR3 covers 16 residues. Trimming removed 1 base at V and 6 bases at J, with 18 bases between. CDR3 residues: CSARGERGGKSGELFF. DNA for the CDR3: TGCAGTGCTAGAGGGGAAAGAGGCGGGAAGTCCGGGGAGCTGTTTTTT.

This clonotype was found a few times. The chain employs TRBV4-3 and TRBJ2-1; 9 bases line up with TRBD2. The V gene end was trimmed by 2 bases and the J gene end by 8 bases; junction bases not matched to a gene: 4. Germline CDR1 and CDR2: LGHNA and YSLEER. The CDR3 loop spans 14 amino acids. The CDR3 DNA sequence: TGCGCCAGCAGCCAAACCGGGACTAGCTATGAGCAGTTCTTC. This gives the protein CASSQTGTSYEQFF.

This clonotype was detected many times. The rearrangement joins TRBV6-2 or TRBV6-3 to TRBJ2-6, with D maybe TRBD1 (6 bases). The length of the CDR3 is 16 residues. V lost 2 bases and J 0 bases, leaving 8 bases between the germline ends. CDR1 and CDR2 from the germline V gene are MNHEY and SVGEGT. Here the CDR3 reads CASSYPGDSGANVLTF. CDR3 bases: TGTGCCAGCAGTTACCCAGGGGACTCTGGGGCCAACGTCCTGACTTTC.

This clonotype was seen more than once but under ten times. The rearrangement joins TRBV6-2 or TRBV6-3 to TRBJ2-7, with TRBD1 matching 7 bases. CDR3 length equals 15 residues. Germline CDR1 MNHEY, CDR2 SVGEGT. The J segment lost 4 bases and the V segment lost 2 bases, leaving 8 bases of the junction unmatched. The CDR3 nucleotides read TGTGCCAGCAGTTACATTCGTTCAGGGGGATACGAGCAGTACTTC. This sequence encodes CASSYIRSGGYEQYF.

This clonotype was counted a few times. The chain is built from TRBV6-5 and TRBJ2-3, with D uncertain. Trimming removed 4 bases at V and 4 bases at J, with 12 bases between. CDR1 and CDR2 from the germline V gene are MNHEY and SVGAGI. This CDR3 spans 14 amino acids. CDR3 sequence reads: CASSFQTIPDTQYF. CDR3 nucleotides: TGTGCCAGCAGTTTTCAGACCATTCCAGATACGCAGTATTTT.